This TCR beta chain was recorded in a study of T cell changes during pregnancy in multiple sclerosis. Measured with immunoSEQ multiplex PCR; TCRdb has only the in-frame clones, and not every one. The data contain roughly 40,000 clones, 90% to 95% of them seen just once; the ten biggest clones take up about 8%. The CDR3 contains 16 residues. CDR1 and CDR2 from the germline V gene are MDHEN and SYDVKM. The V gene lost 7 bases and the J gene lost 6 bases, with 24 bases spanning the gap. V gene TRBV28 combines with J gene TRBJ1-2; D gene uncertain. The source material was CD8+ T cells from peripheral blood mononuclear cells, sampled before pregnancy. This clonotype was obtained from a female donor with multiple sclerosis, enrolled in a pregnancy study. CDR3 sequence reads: CASTPLDMAKEDGYTF. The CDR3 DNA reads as TGTGCCAGCACCCCCCTCGATATGGCAAAGGAGGATGGCTACACCTTC.